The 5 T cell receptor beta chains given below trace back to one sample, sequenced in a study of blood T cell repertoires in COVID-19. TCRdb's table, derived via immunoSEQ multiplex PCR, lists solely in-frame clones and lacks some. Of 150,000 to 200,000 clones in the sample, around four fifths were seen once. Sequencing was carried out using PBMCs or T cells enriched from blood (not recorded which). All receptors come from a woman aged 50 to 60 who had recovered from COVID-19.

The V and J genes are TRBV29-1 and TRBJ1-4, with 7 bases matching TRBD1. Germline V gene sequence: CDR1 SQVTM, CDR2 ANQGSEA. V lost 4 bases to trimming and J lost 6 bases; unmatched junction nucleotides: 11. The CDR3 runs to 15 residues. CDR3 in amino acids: CSVGSRTGNDEKLFF. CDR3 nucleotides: TGCAGCGTTGGATCTCGGACAGGCAATGATGAAAAACTGTTTTTT.

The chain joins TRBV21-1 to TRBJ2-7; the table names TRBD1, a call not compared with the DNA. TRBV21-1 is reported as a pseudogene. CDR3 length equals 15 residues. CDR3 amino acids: CASSKRRQTNYEQYV. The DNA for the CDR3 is TGTGCCAGCAGCAAGAGGCGACAGACAAACTACGAGCAGTACGTC.

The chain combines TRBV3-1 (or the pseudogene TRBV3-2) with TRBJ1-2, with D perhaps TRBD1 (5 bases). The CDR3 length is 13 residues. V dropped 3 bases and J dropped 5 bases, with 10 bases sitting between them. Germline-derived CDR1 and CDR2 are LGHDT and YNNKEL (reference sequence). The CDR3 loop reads CASSQGRTYGYTF. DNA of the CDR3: TGTGCCAGCAGCCAGGGCAGGACATATGGCTACACCTTC.

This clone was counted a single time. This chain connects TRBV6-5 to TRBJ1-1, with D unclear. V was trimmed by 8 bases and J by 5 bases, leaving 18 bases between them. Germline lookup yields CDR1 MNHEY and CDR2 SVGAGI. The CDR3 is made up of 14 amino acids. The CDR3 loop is CASLPGGSRTEAFF. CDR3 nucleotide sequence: TGTGCCAGCCTTCCTGGTGGGAGTAGGACTGAAGCTTTCTTT.

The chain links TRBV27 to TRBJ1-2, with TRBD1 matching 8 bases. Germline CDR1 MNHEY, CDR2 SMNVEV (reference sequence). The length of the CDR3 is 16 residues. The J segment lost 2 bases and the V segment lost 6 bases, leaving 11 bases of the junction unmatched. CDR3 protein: CASSPVPGQANYGYTF. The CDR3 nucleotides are TGTGCCAGCAGCCCCGTCCCGGGACAGGCCAACTATGGCTACACCTTC.